The 23 T cell receptor beta chains below come from one sample, sequenced in a study of human T cells and chemical hapten exposure. MiXCR, run by TCRdb on the RACE reads, gives a single entry per CDR3 protein. This table has 340,000 or so distinct CDR3 sequences, about 7% appearing once. The time point denotes: patch test 1, 2 weeks after DPC sensitization. As to treatment: therapeutic diphenylcyclopropenone sensitization with weekly scalp DPC. The source was whole blood, collected in connection with sensitization to the hapten diphenylcyclopropenone (DPC). The source is a woman aged 18-29 years with alopecia areata. Some clones in this sample may be carry-over from other donors' samples.

This clonotype has ten or more counts. The chain recombines TRBV5-8 with TRBJ2-7, with D possibly matching TRBD1 (6 bases). The CDR3 runs to 15 residues. The germline V gene has CDR1 SGHTS and CDR2 YDEGEE. V lost 2 bases, J lost 2 bases, and 14 bases lay in between. The CDR3 region has the DNA TGTGCCAGCAGCTTACAAAACAGGGCCACCTACGAGCAGTACTTC. It translates to CASSLQNRATYEQYF. Based on the CDR3 plus reference TRBV5-8 and TRBJ2-7, the full variable domain is EAGVTQSPTHLIKTRGQQATLRCSPISGHTSVYWYQQALGLGLQFLLWYDEGEERNRGNFPPRFSGRQFPNYSSELNVNALELEDSALYLCASSLQNRATYEQYFGPGTRLTVT.

This clonotype was detected many times. This chain uses TRBV6-2 or TRBV6-3 with TRBJ2-7, with D maybe TRBD1 (6 bases). V shed 6 bases and J shed 5 bases, with 17 bases lying between them. Germline-derived CDR1 and CDR2 are MNHEY and SVGEGT. The CDR3 extends over 14 amino acids. The CDR3 bases are TGTGCCAGCAGCCATTCGCAGGGGCGGGACGAGCAGTACTTC. As protein: CASSHSQGRDEQYF.

The chain carries TRBV12-3 or TRBV12-4 and TRBJ1-1, with TRBD1 as a possible D gene (6 bases). The CDR3 is made up of 13 amino acids. Trimming cost V 6 bases and J 8 bases, with 16 bases left between them. The CDR3 reads CASRYRQANEAFF. Here the CDR3 DNA reads TGTGCCAGCAGATATAGACAGGCGAACGAAGCTTTCTTT.

The chain carries TRBV10-3 and TRBJ1-2; 8 nucleotides match TRBD1. Germline values: CDR1 ENHRY, CDR2 SYGVKD. J gave up 3 bases and V 7 bases, and 7 bases lay outside the gene matches. The CDR3 runs 14 residues. The CDR3 DNA reads as TGTGCCATCAAATGGACAGGGCCGTACTATGGCTACACCTTC. Protein sequence: CAIKWTGPYYGYTF.

This clonotype has a count of ten or more. This sequence joins TRBV4-1 and TRBJ1-6; 8 positions agree with TRBD1. V lost 5 bases to trimming and J lost 10 bases; unmatched junction nucleotides: 13. The CDR3 runs to 16 residues. Germline V gene lookup returns CDR1 MGHRA and CDR2 YSYEKL. The CDR3 coding sequence is TGCGCCAGCAGCACCGGACAGGGAACCTCCGCCTCACCCCTCCACTTT. It translates to CASSTGQGTSASPLHF.

V gene TRBV10-2 combines with J gene TRBJ2-3; 10 bases are a match to TRBD2. The length of the CDR3 is 19 residues. After removal of 0 bases from V and 0 bases from J, the junction contained 9 bases not matched to a gene. Per the germline V gene, CDR1 is WSHSY and CDR2 is SAAADI. CDR3 DNA: TGCGCCAGCAGTGAGTCGTGGAGCGGGGGGGCCGAAAGCACAGATACGCAGTATTTT. Its translation: CASSESWSGGAESTDTQYF.

There are many counts of this clonotype. The chain recombines TRBV28 with TRBJ1-5; 8 positions match TRBD1. The length of the CDR3 is 15 residues. Germline-derived CDR1 and CDR2 are MDHEN and SYDVKM. V lost 4 bases to trimming and J lost 2 bases; unmatched junction nucleotides: 4. The DNA for the CDR3 is TGTGCCAGCAGTTCAGCAGGGGGCGGCAATCAGCCCCAGCATTTT. This encodes CASSSAGGGNQPQHF. Together with reference TRBV28 and TRBJ1-5, the CDR3 gives the full variable domain: DVKVTQSSRYLVKRTGEKVFLECVQDMDHENMFWYRQDPGLGLRLIYFSYDVKMKEKGDIPEGYSVSREKKERFSLILESASTNQTSMYLCASSSAGGGNQPQHFGDGTRLSIL.

The CDR3 reads CASSQGGGLAQETQYF. The CDR3 nucleotides read TGCGCCAGCAGCCAAGGAGGGGGACTAGCGCAAGAGACCCAGTACTTC. The chain recombines TRBV4-1 with TRBJ2-5, with 10 bases lining up with TRBD2. The CDR3 sequence is 16 residues long. The V gene's germline CDR1 is MGHRA and CDR2 YSYEKL. V lost 1 base to trimming and J lost 2 bases; unmatched junction nucleotides: 4.

This clonotype showed up many times. The chain carries TRBV5-1 and TRBJ1-1, with a tentative D call TRBD1 (6 bases). V lost 2 bases and J lost 0, with 8 bases in between. The CDR3 is 14 amino acids. Germline V gene lookup returns CDR1 SGHRS and CDR2 YFSETQ. The CDR3 nucleotides are TGCGCCAGCAGCTTTACAGGGTTGAACACTGAAGCTTTCTTT. This gives the protein CASSFTGLNTEAFF.

This clonotype came up a few times. This CDR3 reads CASSYEEGEQYF. The CDR3 DNA reads as TGTGCCAGCAGTTACGAGGAGGGCGAGCAGTACTTC. V gene TRBV6-2 or TRBV6-3 combines with J gene TRBJ2-7; possibly TRBD2 for D (6 bases). CDR1 MNHEY and CDR2 SVGEGT come from the germline V gene. The CDR3 contains 12 residues. V lost 2 bases to trimming and J lost 6 bases, with 8 bases between them.

The CDR3 reads CASRYGGQVLTGELFF. The CDR3 nucleotides read TGTGCCAGCAGATATGGCGGGCAGGTGCTAACCGGGGAGCTGTTTTTT. V and J are TRBV7-2 and TRBJ2-2; weak D call: TRBD2 (5 bases). Deletions cut 6 bases from V and 5 bases from J, with 19 bases between. The CDR3 runs to 16 residues. Germline loops: CDR1 SGHTA, CDR2 FQGNSA. The whole variable domain, remainder taken from reference TRBV7-2 and TRBJ2-2, is GAGVSQSPSNKVTEKGKDVELRCDPISGHTALYWYRQSLGQGLEFLIYFQGNSAPDKSGLPSDRFSAERTGGSVSTLTIQRTQQEDSAVYLCASRYGGQVLTGELFFGEGSRLTVL.

This clonotype has just a few counts. This rearrangement joins TRBV7-2 to TRBJ1-1, with D maybe TRBD1 (5 bases). Trimming removed 3 bases from V and 4 bases from J, with 15 bases in between. CDR3 length: 15 residues. CDR1 and CDR2 (germline): SGHTA, FQGNSA. The CDR3: CASSFQGLTGTEAFF. The CDR3 nucleotides are TGTGCCAGCAGCTTCCAGGGCCTCACCGGCACTGAAGCTTTCTTT.

This clonotype occurred a few times. The chain joins TRBV20-1 to TRBJ2-1; TRBD1 agrees at 7 bases. V gave up 6 bases and J gave up 4 bases; unmatched junction bases: 9. CDR1 is DFQATT, CDR2 SNEGSKA, per germline (reference sequence). The CDR3 has 14 residues. Here the CDR3 DNA reads TGCAGTGCCCTATCCGGGACAGAATACAATGAGCAGTTCTTC. Protein: CSALSGTEYNEQFF.

V and J are TRBV18 and TRBJ1-1, with 9 bases that match TRBD1. V shed 1 base, J shed 0 bases, and the junction held 6 bases outside the gene matches. This CDR3 is built from 17 residues. The germline V gene encodes CDR1 KGHSH and CDR2 LQKENI. The CDR3 spells CASSPQGQGFMNTEAFF. The DNA of the CDR3 is TGTGCCAGCTCACCACAGGGACAGGGCTTCATGAACACTGAAGCTTTCTTT. Combining the CDR3 with reference TRBV18 and TRBJ1-1 gives the whole variable domain NAGVMQNPRHLVRRRGQEARLRCSPMKGHSHVYWYRQLPEEGLKFMVYLQKENIIDESGMPKERFSAEFPKEGPSILRIQQVVRGDSAAYFCASSPQGQGFMNTEAFFGQGTRLTVV.

This chain links TRBV6-6 with TRBJ2-4; D perhaps matches TRBD2 (5 bases). V lost 5 bases and J 8 bases, leaving 13 bases between the germline ends. CDR3 length equals 13 residues. The germline V gene has CDR1 MNHNY and CDR2 SVGAGI (reference sequence). The CDR3 loop is CASSRTVGDIQYF. Written as DNA, the CDR3 is TGTGCCAGCAGTAGGACGGTGGGAGACATTCAGTACTTC.

The CDR3, as DNA: TGTGCCAGCAGTTACTCCGGGGCAGGGGGCTCCTACGAGCAGTACTTC. Amino acid sequence: CASSYSGAGGSYEQYF. The chain employs TRBV6-5 and TRBJ2-7; 7 nucleotides match TRBD1. J gave up 0 bases and V 0 bases, and 5 bases lay outside the gene matches. The CDR3 totals 16 residues. CDR1 MNHEY and CDR2 SVGAGI come from the germline V gene.

This clonotype was recorded at least ten times. The J gene is TRBJ2-3, the V gene TRBV20-1; 7 positions match TRBD2. Trimming at V came to 6 bases and at J to 2 bases, leaving 11 bases not matched to a gene. CDR1 and CDR2 from the germline V gene are DFQATT and SNEGSKA (reference sequence). The CDR3 covers 15 residues. The CDR3 DNA reads as TGCAGTGCGCCGGTCGGACTAGAGGTCACAGATACGCAGTATTTT. Encoded protein: CSAPVGLEVTDTQYF.

This rearrangement joins TRBV7-2 to TRBJ1-3; D not resolved. The CDR3 loop spans 13 amino acids. V lost 5 bases and J 4 bases, leaving 9 bases between the germline ends. Per the germline V gene, CDR1 is SGHTA and CDR2 is FQGNSA. Written as DNA, the CDR3 is TGTGCCAGCAGCGGAGATGGCGGAAACACCATATATTTT. This sequence encodes CASSGDGGNTIYF. The whole variable domain, filled in from reference TRBV7-2 and TRBJ1-3, reads GAGVSQSPSNKVTEKGKDVELRCDPISGHTALYWYRQSLGQGLEFLIYFQGNSAPDKSGLPSDRFSAERTGGSVSTLTIQRTQQEDSAVYLCASSGDGGNTIYFGEGSWLTVV.

This clonotype has a handful of counts. This chain uses TRBV7-6 with TRBJ2-3; 11 positions match TRBD2. CDR3 length: 17 amino acids. Germline-derived CDR1 and CDR2 are SGHVS and FNYEAQ. Trimming removed 5 bases from V and 0 bases from J; junction bases left unmatched: 7. The CDR3 region has the DNA TGTGCCAGCAGCGATCGGACTAGCGGGTACAGCACAGATACGCAGTATTTT. Its translation is CASSDRTSGYSTDTQYF.

This clonotype came up a few times. This chain uses TRBV20-1 with TRBJ1-5; D uncertain. CDR3 size: 15 residues. Trimming left V 0 bases short and J 5 bases short, with 14 bases between. Per the germline V gene, CDR1 is DFQATT and CDR2 is SNEGSKA (reference sequence). The CDR3 region is CSARDRNWPDQPQHF. The DNA of the CDR3 is TGCAGTGCTAGAGATCGTAACTGGCCGGATCAGCCCCAGCATTTT.

This clonotype was picked up a small number of times. V and J are TRBV12-5 and TRBJ2-1; 10 nucleotides match TRBD1. CDR3 size: 15 residues. J was trimmed by 0 bases and V by 6 bases; bases with no gene match: 2. From germline, CDR1 is LGHNT and CDR2 FRNRAP. The CDR3 DNA is TGTGCTAGTGGGGGACAGGGGAGCTCCTACAATGAGCAGTTCTTC. Translating gives CASGGQGSSYNEQFF. Drawing the rest from reference TRBV12-5 and TRBJ2-1, the complete variable domain is DARVTQTPRHKVTEMGQEVTMRCQPILGHNTVFWYRQTMMQGLELLAYFRNRAPLDDSGMPKDRFSAEMPDATLATLKIQPSEPRDSAVYFCASGGQGSSYNEQFFGPGTRLTVL.

The chain uses TRBV5-1 and TRBJ2-7; a possible D gene is TRBD1 (6 bases). V shed 2 bases and J shed 3 bases, with 12 bases lying between them. This CDR3 spans 14 amino acids. CDR1 is SGHRS, CDR2 YFSETQ, per germline. The CDR3 DNA reads as TGCGCCAGCAGCTTAGGGGGAATGGACTACGAGCAGTACTTC. Translation: CASSLGGMDYEQYF.

A few counts support this clonotype. This chain links TRBV4-2 with TRBJ2-1; the match to TRBD2 covers 16 bases. The CDR3 is 17 amino acids. The germline gives CDR1 LGHNA, CDR2 YNFKEQ. V lost 0 bases, J lost 13 bases, and 9 bases stayed unmatched. CDR3 DNA: TGTGCCAGCAGCCAAGATGCGGGACTAGCGGGGGGGCCACCCCAGTTCTTC. Protein product: CASSQDAGLAGGPPQFF.